Ten or more counts support the clone carrying this T cell receptor (beta chain). Its antigen remains unknown. The library was made from cDNA and included unique molecular identifiers. TCRdb ran MiXCR on the PCR reads and lists one entry per CDR3 protein. Counted here are under 200,000 distinct CDR3 sequences, 29% occurring once; the ten biggest clones make up roughly 3.4%. The CDR3 spans 14 residues. V was trimmed by 7 bases and J by 2 bases, leaving 13 bases between them. Germline V lookup: CDR1 WSHSY, CDR2 SAAADI. This specimen comes from a study of post-analysis software for immune sequencing data. About the research overall: There were relapsing-remitting, secondary progressive and progressive-relapsing multiple sclerosis among the disease courses included.

Study-wide results and caveats: In patients, five or six TRBV segments were more frequent than in controls, with TRBV5-6, TRBV5-1 and TRBV20-1 among them. By F measure, strong co-clustering occurred among samples prepared in the same batch. Significantly decreased normalized Chao1 diversity was recorded for multiple sclerosis patients relative to controls.

Source material: blood. The TCR comes from a girl under 18 with multiple sclerosis. V gene TRBV10-2 combines with J gene TRBJ2-3; D gene uncertain. CDR3 coding DNA: TGCGCCAGCACCGAGAGGCGGTCCACAGATACGCAGTATTTT. As protein: CASTERRSTDTQYF.